This is a list of T cell receptor beta chains from one sample in a study of control samples from healthy donors and cancer patients. Produced via immunoSEQ multiplex PCR; TCRdb's table is partial and in-frame only. The sample has just under 150,000 clones; about 91% are singletons. Material for sequencing was blood. These receptors were taken from a man aged 25-45 years in good health. CDR3s include the opening cysteine and the closing phenylalanine or tryptophan. The order of the fields is V gene, D gene, J gene, clone size, CDR3 DNA, CDR3 protein. D genes are given only for firm matches. Expanded clones get a size class; other rows say once, few or many, or leave the size out.

V gene: TRBV10-2
D gene: TRBD1
J gene: TRBJ2-7
clone size: once
CDR3 DNA: TGCGCCAGCACCGGACAGGGAGTACGAGGCGAGCAGTACTTC
CDR3 protein: CASTGQGVRGEQYF

V gene: TRBV7-6
D gene: -
J gene: TRBJ2-7
clone size: -
CDR3 DNA: TGTGCCAGCAGCTGGAGGGGGCAGGCCATCTACGAGCAGTACTTC
CDR3 protein: CASSWRGQAIYEQYF

V gene: TRBV7-9
D gene: TRBD1
J gene: TRBJ2-2
clone size: -
CDR3 DNA: TGTGCCAGCAGCTCCTTTGGGACAGCGAACACCGGGGAGCTGTTTTTT
CDR3 protein: CASSSFGTANTGELFF

V gene: TRBV30
D gene: TRBD2
J gene: TRBJ2-2
clone size: -
CDR3 DNA: TGTGCCTGGACTAGCGGGGCGACCGGGGAGCTGTTTTTT
CDR3 protein: CAWTSGATGELFF

V gene: TRBV14
D gene: -
J gene: TRBJ1-2
clone size: -
CDR3 DNA: TGTGCCAGCAGCCAGACAGGTGCTTATGGCTACACCTTC
CDR3 protein: CASSQTGAYGYTF

V gene: TRBV5-1
D gene: -
J gene: TRBJ1-3
clone size: -
CDR3 DNA: TGCGCCAGCAGCAGAGGGATCTCTGGAAACACCATATATTTT
CDR3 protein: CASSRGISGNTIYF

V gene: TRBV21-1
D gene: -
J gene: TRBJ1-2
clone size: -
CDR3 DNA: TGTGCCAGCAGCAAAGCCCCAGGGTCCTATGGCTACACCTTC
CDR3 protein: CASSKAPGSYGYTF

V gene: TRBV7-9
D gene: -
J gene: TRBJ2-3
clone size: -
CDR3 DNA: TGTGCCAGCAGCTTGGGGGCCCGAGATACGCAGTATTTT
CDR3 protein: CASSLGARDTQYF

V gene: TRBV5-6
D gene: -
J gene: TRBJ2-7
clone size: -
CDR3 DNA: TGTGCCAGCCGAGTCATGGGCACCTCCTACGAGCAGTACTTC
CDR3 protein: CASRVMGTSYEQYF

V gene: TRBV10-3
D gene: -
J gene: TRBJ1-4
clone size: -
CDR3 DNA: TGTGCCATTGTATTTGAAAAACTGTTTTTT
CDR3 protein: CAIVFEKLFF

V gene: TRBV25-1
D gene: -
J gene: TRBJ1-5
clone size: -
CDR3 DNA: TGTGCCAGCAGTCAGGGGTTCCTCAATCAGCCCCAGCATTTT
CDR3 protein: CASSQGFLNQPQHF